Listed here are 31 T cell receptor beta chains from one sample, sequenced in a study of cytomegalovirus exposure and HLA in healthy donors (TCRdb year 2017). Receptor amplification or capture employed the immunoSEQ multiplex PCR assay. The multiplex PCR relied on a mix of 60 forward primers for TCR Vbeta segments and 13 reverse primers for TCR Jbeta segments. The source is immuneACCESS, and TCRdb retained only in-frame sequences with V and J called. Part of the clones is not carried over; for the studies checked, unresolved V genes explain less than half of this, and the remainder is unexplained. Within this sample are just over 200,000 clones, with about 81% of them counted one time only. The ten top clones hold 2.5% to 3% of the sample. Material: PBMCs. These receptors originate from a woman aged 40 to 55 in good health and CMV-seronegative.

The chain joins TRBV7-6 to TRBJ1-4; D remains unclear. CDR3 size: 14 residues. Between the trimmed V and J ends, which lost 2 bases and 0 bases, there was a span of 4 bases. Germline V CDR1 and CDR2: SGHVS, FNYEAQ. For the CDR3, the DNA is TGTGCCAGCAGCTTATCCGCAACTAATGAAAAACTGTTTTTT. It translates to CASSLSATNEKLFF.

The chain is built from TRBV5-1 and TRBJ1-3, with D maybe TRBD1 (5 bases). This CDR3 comprises 14 residues. From germline, CDR1 is SGHRS and CDR2 YFSETQ. V lost 0 bases and J lost 2, with 6 bases in between. The CDR3 coding sequence is TGCGCCAGCAGCTTGGGGGGGGCTGGAAACACCATATATTTT. Amino acid sequence: CASSLGGAGNTIYF.

The genes are TRBV9 and TRBJ2-7; TRBD2 agrees at 12 bases. This CDR3 has 18 amino acids. CDR1 is SGDLS, CDR2 YYNGEE, per germline. V shed 4 bases and J 1 base; nucleotides not matched to a gene: 12. The CDR3 DNA reads TGTGCCAGCAGCTCTTCCGGGACTAGCGGGCGGCTGTCCTACGAGCAGTACTTC. This gives the protein CASSSSGTSGRLSYEQYF.

The chain links TRBV27 to TRBJ2-1; 7 nucleotides match TRBD2. CDR3 length: 15 amino acids. The germline CDR1 and CDR2 sequences are MNHEY and SMNVEV (reference sequence). The ends lost 6 bases at V and 0 bases at J; junction bases unmatched: 5. The CDR3 DNA reads as TGTGCCAGCAGCAGGACTAGGAGCTCCTACAATGAGCAGTTCTTC. It is translated as CASSRTRSSYNEQFF.

The chain couples TRBV19 to TRBJ2-5; D remains unclear. The ends were cut back, 0 bases at V and 4 bases at J, with 9 bases in the middle. The CDR3 contains 14 residues. In germline, CDR1 is LNHDA, CDR2 SQIVND (reference sequence). The CDR3 DNA is TGTGCCAGTAGTATAGATCTTTACGGAGAGACCCAGTACTTC. Translated: CASSIDLYGETQYF.

This rearrangement joins TRBV11-3 to TRBJ2-7; 7 nucleotides agree with TRBD1. V was pared by 5 bases and J by 7 bases, with 5 bases of the junction left unmatched. Germline V CDR1 and CDR2: SGHNT, YENEEA. This CDR3 contains 12 residues. CDR3 bases: TGTGCCAGCAGCCACGGACAGGAGGAGCAGTACTTC. Translating it yields CASSHGQEEQYF.

This chain connects TRBV10-3 to TRBJ2-7, with D possibly being TRBD1 (6 bases). This CDR3 has 15 amino acids. Germline lookup yields CDR1 ENHRY and CDR2 SYGVKD. The V end lost 4 bases, the J end lost 0 bases, and 13 bases lay between the germline ends. CDR3 nucleotides: TGTGCCATCAGTGGGAACAGGGCCGCCTCCTACGAGCAGTACTTC. As protein: CAISGNRAASYEQYF.

The J gene is TRBJ1-1, the V gene TRBV10-2, with 8 positions matching TRBD1. Per the germline V gene, CDR1 is WSHSY and CDR2 is SAAADI. V lost 6 bases and J lost 5; bases outside the gene matches: 5. The CDR3 consists of 13 residues. For the CDR3, the DNA is TGCGCCAGCAGACAGGGGGAATGGACTGAAGCTTTCTTT. The encoded protein is CASRQGEWTEAFF.

This chain uses TRBV11-2 with TRBJ2-7; a weak D match, TRBD1 (6 bases). There are 15 residues in the CDR3. Trimming cost V 0 bases and J 8 bases, with 17 bases left between them. The germline CDR1 and CDR2 sequences are SGHAT and FQNNGV. The chain's CDR3 is CASSLDSGTRNKQYF. As DNA, the CDR3 is TGTGCCAGCAGCTTAGACTCCGGGACACGGAATAAGCAGTACTTC.

V is TRBV30 and J is TRBJ1-2; 8 bases align to TRBD1. V shed 2 bases, J shed 2 bases, and the junction held 7 bases outside the gene matches. CDR3 length equals 15 residues. Germline CDR1 reads GTSNPN; CDR2 reads SVGIG (reference sequence). The CDR3 coding sequence is TGTGCCTGGAGTTTTTCCCGACAGGGGAACTATGGCTACACCTTC. Its translation: CAWSFSRQGNYGYTF.

The CDR3 DNA reads TGCGCCAGCAGCCTTGGACTAGTTAGTATCGAGCAGTACTTC. It yields the protein CASSLGLVSIEQYF. The chain has TRBV5-1 and TRBJ2-7; 7 bases agree with TRBD2. Germline values: CDR1 SGHRS, CDR2 YFSETQ. The J segment lost 6 bases and the V segment lost 4 bases, leaving 10 bases of the junction unmatched. This CDR3 region has 14 residues.

The chain uses TRBV6-6 and TRBJ1-5; no reliable D call. Germline lookup yields CDR1 MNHNY and CDR2 SVGAGI (reference sequence). V lost 8 bases and J 7 bases, leaving 18 bases between the germline ends. This CDR3 comprises 14 residues. The CDR3 loop is CASRREYQVQPQHF. The CDR3 nucleotides read TGTGCCAGCCGCCGCGAGTACCAGGTACAGCCCCAGCATTTT.

The chain couples TRBV23-1 to TRBJ1-2, with D perhaps TRBD1 (5 bases). TRBV23-1 qualifies as an ORF whose function is uncertain. Trimming removed 8 bases from V and 7 bases from J, with 17 bases in between. The CDR3 runs 13 residues. As DNA, the CDR3 is TGCGCCAGCCGGCCCGGGGGATATCGTGGCTACACCTTC. Translation: CASRPGGYRGYTF.

The chain links TRBV7-9 to TRBJ2-1; 8 nucleotides match TRBD2. J was trimmed by 7 bases and V by 7 bases; bases with no gene match: 6. Germline loops: CDR1 SEHNR, CDR2 FQNEAQ (reference sequence). The CDR3 has 13 amino acids. This CDR3 is CASMERGMNEQFF. The DNA of the CDR3 is TGTGCCAGCATGGAGCGGGGGATGAATGAGCAGTTCTTC.

The chain combines TRBV5-6 with TRBJ2-3; 12 positions match TRBD1. From germline, CDR1 is SGHDT and CDR2 YYEEEE. The V gene end was trimmed by 5 bases and the J gene end by 4 bases; junction bases not matched to a gene: 14. The CDR3 extends over 18 amino acids. The CDR3 region has the DNA TGTGCCAGCAGAACGTGGGGGGCGGGACAGGGGGCCGCAGATACGCAGTATTTT. Translating it yields CASRTWGAGQGAADTQYF.

The chain is built from TRBV7-2 and TRBJ2-2; TRBD1 is a possible D gene (5 bases). The germline gives CDR1 SGHTA, CDR2 FQGNSA. The ends were cut back, 3 bases at V and 5 bases at J, with 7 bases in the middle. This CDR3 is 13 amino acids long. In DNA form, the CDR3 reads TGTGCCAGCAGCTTGACAGCGACCGGGGAGCTGTTTTTT. This encodes CASSLTATGELFF.

The gene calls are TRBV2 and TRBJ2-2; the match to TRBD2 covers 10 bases. V was pared by 8 bases and J by 4 bases, with 4 bases of the junction left unmatched. This CDR3 contains 14 residues. Germline V gene data show CDR1 as SNHLY and CDR2 as FYNNEI. CDR3 coding DNA: TGTGCCAGCCAGGGACTAGCGAGCACCGGGGAGCTGTTTTTT. As protein: CASQGLASTGELFF.

The J gene is TRBJ2-7, the V gene TRBV11-2; 12 bases align to TRBD2. CDR1 SGHAT and CDR2 FQNNGV come from the germline V gene. The V gene end was trimmed by 1 base and the J gene end by 0 bases; junction bases not matched to a gene: 10. This CDR3 contains 19 residues. This chain's CDR3 is CASSLGSSGRGRSSYEQYF. The DNA for the CDR3 is TGTGCCAGCAGCTTAGGGTCTAGCGGGAGGGGAAGGAGCTCCTACGAGCAGTACTTC.

The gene calls are TRBV7-9 and TRBJ2-5; 7 bases align to TRBD1. V trimming: 6 bases; J trimming: 2 bases; junction bases outside the gene matches: 3. CDR3 length equals 13 residues. Germline CDR1 is SEHNR and CDR2 is FQNEAQ (reference sequence). The CDR3 region has the DNA TGTGCCAGCAGTCCGACAGGGCAAGAGACCCAGTACTTC. Its protein product is CASSPTGQETQYF.

This clone turned up a few times. V and J are TRBV7-3 and TRBJ1-5, with 9 bases identical to TRBD1. CDR1 SGHTA and CDR2 FQGTGA come from the germline V gene. This CDR3 comprises 20 residues. J gave up 5 bases and V 4 bases, and 21 bases lay outside the gene matches. This chain's CDR3 is CASSSLSQDRGRAVHQPQHF. CDR3 bases: TGTGCCAGCAGCTCGCTTAGTCAGGACAGGGGAAGGGCGGTGCATCAGCCCCAGCATTTT.

The V and J genes are TRBV6-5 and TRBJ2-1, with TRBD2 matching 14 bases. With V trimmed by 5 bases and J by 6 bases, 3 bases remained unmatched. The CDR3 is made up of 15 amino acids. CDR1 and CDR2 (germline): MNHEY, SVGAGI. Here the CDR3 DNA reads TGTGCCAGCAGTCAGGGACTAGCGGGAGCCAATGAGCAGTTCTTC. This encodes CASSQGLAGANEQFF.

This sequence joins TRBV11-1 and TRBJ2-2; D is ambiguous. The CDR3 runs to 16 residues. V lost 3 bases and J 2 bases, leaving 13 bases between the germline ends. CDR1 is SGHAT, CDR2 FQDESV, per germline (reference sequence). The CDR3 nucleotides read TGTGCCAGCAGCTTGGGCATCCCTATAAACACCGGGGAGCTGTTTTTT. It codes for CASSLGIPINTGELFF.

The J gene is TRBJ2-4, the V gene TRBV15; 10 bases are a match to TRBD1. From germline, CDR1 is LNHNV and CDR2 YYDKDF (reference sequence). J was trimmed by 0 bases and V by 2 bases; bases with no gene match: 13. The CDR3 spans 20 residues. CDR3 loop: CATSRPYSGQGNVAKNIQYF. The CDR3 coding sequence is TGTGCCACCAGCAGACCTTATTCGGGACAGGGGAACGTAGCCAAAAACATTCAGTACTTC.

The chain employs TRBV7-2 and TRBJ2-7; 7 nucleotides match TRBD1. The V and J ends lost 0 bases and 4 bases, in that order; junction bases with no gene match: 15. The CDR3 runs to 18 residues. CDR1 is SGHTA and CDR2 is FQGNSA in the germline V gene. CDR3 in amino acids: CASSLAEGNRGSSYEQYF. The CDR3 DNA reads as TGTGCCAGCAGCTTAGCTGAAGGGAACAGGGGCTCTTCGTACGAGCAGTACTTC.

To note about this clone: The sample contains more than one DNA sequence encoding this CDR3. This rearrangement joins TRBV7-8 to TRBJ1-5; 7 bases are shared with TRBD1. The V gene end was trimmed by 1 base and the J gene end by 0 bases; junction bases not matched to a gene: 3. The CDR3 sequence is 16 residues long. Germline loops: CDR1 SGHVS, CDR2 FQNEAQ. CDR3 DNA sequence: TGTGCCAGCAGCTTAGAGGGGGCCTATAGCAATCAGCCCCAGCATTTT. Protein sequence: CASSLEGAYSNQPQHF. Supplemented by reference TRBV7-8 and TRBJ1-5, the full variable domain reads GAGVSQSPRYKVAKRGQDVALRCDPISGHVSLFWYQQALGQGPEFLTYFQNEAQLDKSGLPSDRFFAERPEGSVSTLKIQRTQQEDSAVYLCASSLEGAYSNQPQHFGDGTRLSIL.

The chain has TRBV6-1 and TRBJ2-4; D ambiguous. The V end was cut by 9 bases, the J end by 0 bases, with 12 bases between. The V gene's germline CDR1 is MNHNS and CDR2 SASEGT. The length of the CDR3 is 14 residues. CDR3 residues: CASKTTEAKNIQYF. The CDR3 DNA reads TGTGCCAGTAAAACAACCGAAGCCAAAAACATTCAGTACTTC.

The CDR3 nucleotides are TGTGCCTGGAGTGTGCTTAGGGATCTAGCCTATGGCTACACCTTC. It is translated as CAWSVLRDLAYGYTF. The gene calls are TRBV30 and TRBJ1-2; D call uncertain. CDR1 GTSNPN and CDR2 SVGIG come from the germline V gene (reference sequence). This CDR3 is 15 amino acids long. The V and J ends lost 0 bases and 4 bases respectively, with 15 bases between them.

The chain carries TRBV9 and TRBJ2-1; 11 bases match TRBD2. The CDR3 covers 14 residues. Germline CDR1 and CDR2: SGDLS and YYNGEE. The J segment lost 15 bases and the V segment lost 2 bases, leaving 10 bases of the junction unmatched. DNA of the CDR3: TGTGCCAGCAGCGTTACCGGGACTAGCGGCCCGTTGTTCTTC. Its protein is CASSVTGTSGPLFF.

The chain carries TRBV18 and TRBJ1-4; TRBD1 matches at 9 bases. J lost 7 bases, V lost 6 bases, and 6 bases had no gene match. Germline CDR1 is KGHSH and CDR2 is LQKENI. The CDR3 contains 14 residues. In DNA form, the CDR3 reads TGTGCCAGCTCTCGCGGGACAGGGAGTGAAAAACTGTTTTTT. It translates to CASSRGTGSEKLFF.

V and J are TRBV9 and TRBJ2-7; 7 bases map to TRBD2. With 0 bases clipped from V and 1 base from J, the junction kept 7 bases outside the gene matches. The CDR3 is made up of 16 amino acids. In germline, CDR1 is SGDLS, CDR2 YYNGEE. The CDR3 sequence is CASSVEAGVGSYEQYF. In DNA form, the CDR3 reads TGTGCCAGCAGCGTAGAGGCGGGAGTCGGGTCCTACGAGCAGTACTTC.

The chain is built from TRBV25-1 and TRBJ1-4; TRBD1 aligns across 7 bases. The germline CDR1 and CDR2 sequences are MGHDK and SYGVNS. The CDR3 totals 15 residues. J lost 5 bases, V lost 5 bases, and 8 bases had no gene match. As DNA, the CDR3 is TGTGCCAGCAGTCGCCTGGGACAGACAAATGAAAAACTGTTTTTT. Encoded protein: CASSRLGQTNEKLFF.